The rows below give T cell receptor beta chains drawn from one sample of a study of blood T cells in healthy people across ages. TCRdb reanalysed the 5' RACE reads using MiXCR and keeps one entry per CDR3 protein. The sample carries 700,000 or so distinct CDR3 sequences, 40% to 45% recorded once. The sample taken for sequencing was blood. The receptors derive from an elderly man in good health. Both conserved end residues are part of each CDR3. The D gene is left open where the match is weak. Clone size is not always given. Where it is, it says once, few, many or a class for expanded clones.

d_call: .
v_call: TRBV11-3
j_call: TRBJ2-7
clone_size: .
cdr3_aa: CASSRGYTYEQYF
cdr3_nt: TGTGCCAGCAGCCGGGGCTACACCTACGAGCAGTACTTC

d_call: .
v_call: TRBV6-5
j_call: TRBJ1-6
clone_size: .
cdr3_aa: CASRVLGDSPLHF
cdr3_nt: TGTGCCAGCCGCGTTCTCGGGGATTCACCCCTCCACTTT

d_call: .
v_call: TRBV20-1
j_call: TRBJ2-3
clone_size: once
cdr3_aa: CSAPSREFPDTQYF
cdr3_nt: TGCAGTGCGCCGAGCAGGGAGTTCCCAGATACGCAGTATTTT

d_call: .
v_call: TRBV4-3
j_call: TRBJ2-6
clone_size: many
cdr3_aa: CASSQDPGGGREANVLTF
cdr3_nt: TGCGCCAGCAGCCAAGACCCCGGTGGGGGGCGTGAGGCCAACGTCCTGACTTTC

d_call: TRBD1
v_call: TRBV27
j_call: TRBJ2-7
clone_size: .
cdr3_aa: CASSAPGQGSYEQYF
cdr3_nt: TGTGCCAGCAGTGCGCCGGGACAGGGCTCGTACGAGCAGTACTTC

d_call: .
v_call: TRBV4-1
j_call: TRBJ2-2
clone_size: .
cdr3_aa: CASSQWGENTGELFF
cdr3_nt: TGCGCCAGCAGCCAATGGGGAGAGAACACCGGGGAGCTGTTTTTT

d_call: TRBD2
v_call: TRBV15
j_call: TRBJ2-2
clone_size: few
cdr3_aa: CAIGTSGNTGELFF
cdr3_nt: TGTGCCATAGGGACTAGCGGCAACACCGGGGAGCTGTTTTTT

d_call: .
v_call: TRBV7-2
j_call: TRBJ2-3
clone_size: many
cdr3_aa: CASSLFRGTTDTQYF
cdr3_nt: TGTGCCAGCAGCTTATTCCGGGGTACCACAGATACGCAGTATTTT

d_call: .
v_call: TRBV5-1
j_call: TRBJ2-7
clone_size: .
cdr3_aa: CASSTGLHNEQYF
cdr3_nt: TGCGCCAGCAGCACGGGACTTCACAATGAGCAGTACTTC

d_call: .
v_call: TRBV6-5
j_call: TRBJ2-7
clone_size: .
cdr3_aa: CASTQTGTYEQYF
cdr3_nt: TGTGCCAGCACACAAACCGGGACCTACGAGCAGTACTTC

d_call: TRBD1
v_call: TRBV6-1
j_call: TRBJ1-2
clone_size: .
cdr3_aa: CASRDGQGAWGYTF
cdr3_nt: TGTGCCAGCAGAGATGGACAGGGGGCTTGGGGCTACACCTTC

d_call: .
v_call: TRBV6-6
j_call: TRBJ1-1
clone_size: few
cdr3_aa: CASSEGGGIGNTEAFF
cdr3_nt: TGTGCCAGCAGTGAGGGAGGGGGTATAGGGAACACTGAAGCTTTCTTT

d_call: TRBD2
v_call: TRBV4-3
j_call: TRBJ2-5
clone_size: .
cdr3_aa: CASSQDVGSGSGSKETQYF
cdr3_nt: TGCGCCAGCAGCCAAGATGTGGGGTCGGGTAGCGGGAGTAAAGAGACCCAGTACTTC

d_call: TRBD1
v_call: TRBV13
j_call: TRBJ1-2
clone_size: many
cdr3_aa: CASSRARGQGSGGYTF
cdr3_nt: TGTGCCAGCAGCCGGGCCCGGGGACAGGGTTCAGGTGGCTACACCTTC

d_call: TRBD2
v_call: TRBV5-1
j_call: TRBJ2-1
clone_size: few
cdr3_aa: CASSLAGRASGSAGDEQFF
cdr3_nt: TGCGCCAGCAGCTTGGCGGGTAGGGCTAGCGGGAGTGCAGGAGATGAGCAGTTCTTC

d_call: .
v_call: TRBV7-9
j_call: TRBJ1-2
clone_size: once
cdr3_aa: CASSLSPNGYTF
cdr3_nt: TGTGCCAGCAGTTTATCCCCGAATGGCTACACCTTC

d_call: TRBD2
v_call: TRBV5-5
j_call: TRBJ2-3
clone_size: .
cdr3_aa: CASSFLVLAGLSDTQYF
cdr3_nt: TGTGCCAGCAGCTTTCTCGTATTAGCGGGATTGTCAGATACGCAGTATTTT

d_call: TRBD1
v_call: TRBV7-2
j_call: TRBJ2-7
clone_size: few
cdr3_aa: CASSSNPGQRLFSYEQYF
cdr3_nt: TGTGCCAGCAGCTCAAACCCGGGACAGCGTCTTTTCTCCTACGAGCAGTACTTC

d_call: TRBD2
v_call: TRBV9
j_call: TRBJ2-5
clone_size: .
cdr3_aa: CASSVGLAGAGYQETQYF
cdr3_nt: TGTGCCAGCAGCGTAGGTTTAGCGGGGGCTGGGTACCAAGAGACCCAGTACTTC

d_call: .
v_call: TRBV29-1
j_call: TRBJ2-5
clone_size: many
cdr3_aa: CSARLYQETQYF
cdr3_nt: TGCAGCGCCAGACTTTACCAAGAGACCCAGTACTTC

d_call: .
v_call: TRBV12-3/TRBV12-4
j_call: TRBJ2-1
clone_size: few
cdr3_aa: CASSSEYKQGVNEQFF
cdr3_nt: TGTGCCAGCAGTTCCGAGTACAAACAGGGAGTCAATGAGCAGTTCTTC

d_call: .
v_call: TRBV7-9
j_call: TRBJ2-7
clone_size: few
cdr3_aa: CASSLVSPYHEQYF
cdr3_nt: TGTGCCAGCAGCTTAGTCAGCCCATACCACGAGCAGTACTTC

d_call: .
v_call: TRBV12-3/TRBV12-4
j_call: TRBJ2-7
clone_size: many
cdr3_aa: CASSLIDLTRTSYEQYF
cdr3_nt: TGTGCCAGCAGTTTAATCGATTTAACCCGTACCTCCTACGAGCAGTACTTC

d_call: .
v_call: TRBV5-5
j_call: TRBJ2-5
clone_size: few
cdr3_aa: CASSLEGTRVETQYF
cdr3_nt: TGTGCCAGCAGCTTGGAGGGGACCCGGGTTGAGACCCAGTACTTC

d_call: .
v_call: TRBV24-1
j_call: TRBJ2-1
clone_size: .
cdr3_aa: CATSGFGNEQFF
cdr3_nt: TGTGCCACCAGTGGATTCGGGAATGAGCAGTTCTTC

d_call: TRBD2
v_call: TRBV6-2/TRBV6-3
j_call: TRBJ2-3
clone_size: once
cdr3_aa: CASNPRLAGDTQYF
cdr3_nt: TGTGCCAGCAACCCCAGACTAGCGGGGGATACGCAGTATTTT

d_call: .
v_call: TRBV5-8
j_call: TRBJ2-6
clone_size: few
cdr3_aa: CASSQPPRGAGANVLTF
cdr3_nt: TGTGCCAGCAGCCAACCTCCTCGAGGGGCTGGGGCCAACGTCCTGACTTTC

d_call: .
v_call: TRBV20-1
j_call: TRBJ2-7
clone_size: .
cdr3_aa: CSAPVKWGGAYNEQYF
cdr3_nt: TGCAGTGCCCCCGTCAAGTGGGGGGGGGCTTACAATGAGCAGTACTTC

d_call: TRBD1
v_call: TRBV4-1
j_call: TRBJ1-1
clone_size: .
cdr3_aa: CASSQRTGVQTEAFF
cdr3_nt: TGCGCCAGCAGCCAAAGAACAGGGGTTCAGACTGAAGCTTTCTTT

d_call: TRBD2
v_call: TRBV5-1
j_call: TRBJ2-1
clone_size: .
cdr3_aa: CASSLVSGTSGTLAYNEQFF
cdr3_nt: TGCGCCAGCAGCTTGGTATCAGGGACTAGCGGGACTTTGGCCTACAATGAGCAGTTCTTC

d_call: TRBD1
v_call: TRBV29-1
j_call: TRBJ2-5
clone_size: few
cdr3_aa: CSGGQQETQYF
cdr3_nt: TGCAGCGGGGGACAGCAAGAGACCCAGTACTTC

d_call: TRBD2
v_call: TRBV20-1
j_call: TRBJ2-7
clone_size: few
cdr3_aa: CSARDGTSSYEQYF
cdr3_nt: TGCAGTGCTAGAGACGGGACTAGCAGCTACGAGCAGTACTTC

d_call: .
v_call: TRBV18
j_call: TRBJ2-3
clone_size: few
cdr3_aa: CASSLNGQSTDTQYF
cdr3_nt: TGTGCCAGCTCGCTAAACGGACAGAGCACAGATACGCAGTATTTT

d_call: TRBD2
v_call: TRBV5-1
j_call: TRBJ2-3
clone_size: .
cdr3_aa: CASSLGLAGGSTDTQYF
cdr3_nt: TGCGCCAGCAGCTTGGGACTAGCGGGGGGATCCACAGATACGCAGTATTTT

d_call: .
v_call: TRBV20-1
j_call: TRBJ1-1
clone_size: .
cdr3_aa: CSARAGGETEAFF
cdr3_nt: TGCAGTGCTAGAGCCGGGGGAGAGACTGAAGCTTTCTTT

d_call: .
v_call: TRBV2
j_call: TRBJ2-5
clone_size: .
cdr3_aa: CASASGAFQETQYF
cdr3_nt: TGTGCCAGCGCGTCAGGGGCCTTTCAAGAGACCCAGTACTTC

d_call: .
v_call: TRBV9
j_call: TRBJ2-2
clone_size: .
cdr3_aa: CASSVGSWSGELFF
cdr3_nt: TGTGCCAGCAGCGTAGGGTCTTGGTCCGGGGAGCTGTTTTTT

d_call: .
v_call: TRBV20-1
j_call: TRBJ1-5
clone_size: .
cdr3_aa: CSARVEDTLSNQPQHF
cdr3_nt: TGCAGTGCTAGGGTCGAAGACACCCTTAGCAATCAGCCCCAGCATTTT

d_call: TRBD1
v_call: TRBV29-1
j_call: TRBJ2-7
clone_size: .
cdr3_aa: CSARQGGSSYEQYF
cdr3_nt: TGCAGCGCCAGACAGGGGGGGAGCTCCTACGAGCAGTACTTC

d_call: .
v_call: TRBV24-1
j_call: TRBJ2-1
clone_size: once
cdr3_aa: CATSGAASYNEQFF
cdr3_nt: TGTGCCACCAGTGGGGCGGCCTCCTACAATGAGCAGTTCTTC

d_call: .
v_call: TRBV12-3/TRBV12-4
j_call: TRBJ2-2
clone_size: .
cdr3_aa: CASRATRTGELFF
cdr3_nt: TGTGCCAGCAGAGCAACTAGGACCGGGGAGCTGTTTTTT

d_call: .
v_call: TRBV9
j_call: TRBJ1-6
clone_size: .
cdr3_aa: CASSVGDVNNSPLHF
cdr3_nt: TGTGCCAGCAGCGTGGGGGACGTAAATAATTCACCCCTCCACTTT

d_call: .
v_call: TRBV5-6
j_call: TRBJ2-5
clone_size: .
cdr3_aa: CGSGRVEETQYF
cdr3_nt: TGCGGGAGTGGCAGGGTAGAAGAGACCCAGTACTTC

d_call: .
v_call: TRBV7-3
j_call: TRBJ2-3
clone_size: .
cdr3_aa: CASSVGQSDTQYF
cdr3_nt: TGTGCCAGCAGCGTCGGACAGTCAGATACGCAGTATTTT

d_call: .
v_call: TRBV11-2
j_call: TRBJ2-7
clone_size: .
cdr3_aa: CASSVVSNEETKYF
cdr3_nt: TGTGCCAGCAGCGTAGTGAGTAACGAAGAGACCAAGTACTTC

d_call: .
v_call: TRBV5-4
j_call: TRBJ2-3
clone_size: once
cdr3_aa: CASSGNGADTQYF
cdr3_nt: TGTGCCAGCAGCGGGAACGGGGCAGATACGCAGTATTTT

d_call: .
v_call: TRBV11-2
j_call: TRBJ2-3
clone_size: .
cdr3_aa: CASRDLSTDTQYF
cdr3_nt: TGTGCCAGCAGAGACTTAAGCACAGATACGCAGTATTTT

d_call: .
v_call: TRBV5-4
j_call: TRBJ2-3
clone_size: .
cdr3_aa: CASSLEGGRGTDTQYF
cdr3_nt: TGTGCCAGCAGCTTGGAAGGGGGAAGGGGCACAGATACGCAGTATTTT

d_call: .
v_call: TRBV4-3
j_call: TRBJ2-5
clone_size: .
cdr3_aa: CASSQELTGTKTNEQYF
cdr3_nt: TGCGCCAGCAGCCAAGAACTAACCGGGACCAAAACCAATGAGCAGTACTTC

d_call: TRBD2
v_call: TRBV29-1
j_call: TRBJ2-7
clone_size: many
cdr3_aa: CSVSGTSGRYEQYF
cdr3_nt: TGCAGCGTTTCCGGGACTAGCGGGAGATACGAGCAGTACTTC

d_call: .
v_call: TRBV15
j_call: TRBJ2-5
clone_size: .
cdr3_aa: CATSRPGAGETQYF
cdr3_nt: TGTGCCACCAGCAGACCAGGGGCCGGAGAGACCCAGTACTTC

d_call: .
v_call: TRBV5-6
j_call: TRBJ2-5
clone_size: .
cdr3_aa: CASSFSGARRGETQYF
cdr3_nt: TGTGCCAGCAGCTTTTCCGGGGCGCGGAGAGGAGAGACCCAGTACTTC

d_call: .
v_call: TRBV14
j_call: TRBJ1-2
clone_size: .
cdr3_aa: CASSAPGWGYGYTF
cdr3_nt: TGTGCCAGCAGCGCCCCAGGCTGGGGCTATGGCTACACCTTC

d_call: TRBD2
v_call: TRBV4-3
j_call: TRBJ2-3
clone_size: .
cdr3_aa: CAGSQSSGSSDTQYF
cdr3_nt: TGCGCCGGCAGCCAATCTAGCGGGAGTTCAGATACGCAGTATTTT

d_call: .
v_call: TRBV20-1
j_call: TRBJ2-7
clone_size: few
cdr3_aa: CSAQGFSSYEQYF
cdr3_nt: TGCAGTGCCCAGGGGTTTAGCTCCTACGAGCAGTACTTC

d_call: TRBD1
v_call: TRBV12-3/TRBV12-4
j_call: TRBJ2-7
clone_size: .
cdr3_aa: CASSLRQGGWNEQYF
cdr3_nt: TGTGCCAGCAGCCTGAGACAGGGTGGGTGGAATGAGCAGTACTTC

d_call: .
v_call: TRBV20-1
j_call: TRBJ2-1
clone_size: many
cdr3_aa: CSGGSYNEQFF
cdr3_nt: TGCAGCGGGGGATCCTACAATGAGCAGTTCTTC

d_call: .
v_call: TRBV5-1
j_call: TRBJ2-7
clone_size: .
cdr3_aa: CASSGGGQSYEQYF
cdr3_nt: TGCGCCAGCAGTGGCGGAGGACAGTCCTACGAGCAGTACTTC

d_call: TRBD1
v_call: TRBV30
j_call: TRBJ1-5
clone_size: few
cdr3_aa: CASMRTGKNSNQPQHF
cdr3_nt: TGTGCCTCGATGCGGACAGGGAAAAATAGCAATCAGCCCCAGCATTTT

d_call: TRBD1
v_call: TRBV7-2
j_call: TRBJ2-3
clone_size: many
cdr3_aa: CASSLAPGGVYSSTDTQYF
cdr3_nt: TGTGCCAGCAGCTTAGCCCCAGGGGGCGTTTACTCTAGCACAGATACGCAGTATTTT